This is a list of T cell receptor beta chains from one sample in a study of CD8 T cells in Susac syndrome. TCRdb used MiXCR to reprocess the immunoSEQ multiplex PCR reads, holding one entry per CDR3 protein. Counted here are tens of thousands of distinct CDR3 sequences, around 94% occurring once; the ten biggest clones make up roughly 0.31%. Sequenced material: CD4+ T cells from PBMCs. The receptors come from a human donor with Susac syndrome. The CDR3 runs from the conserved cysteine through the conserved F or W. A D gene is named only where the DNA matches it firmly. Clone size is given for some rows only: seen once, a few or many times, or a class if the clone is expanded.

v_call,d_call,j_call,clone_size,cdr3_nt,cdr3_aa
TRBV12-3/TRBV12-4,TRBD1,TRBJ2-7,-,TGTGCCAGCAGCCTGCAGGGGGTCGAGCAGTACTTC,CASSLQGVEQYF
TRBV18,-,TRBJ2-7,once,TGTGCCAGCTCACCACCGAACAAACCCTACGAGCAGTACTTC,CASSPPNKPYEQYF
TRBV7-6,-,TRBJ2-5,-,TGTGCCACCACACCGGATGTACAAGAGACCCAGTACTTC,CATTPDVQETQYF
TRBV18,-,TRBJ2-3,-,TGTGCCAGCTCACCAGGAAACACAGATACGCAGTATTTT,CASSPGNTDTQYF
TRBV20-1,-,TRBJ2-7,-,TGCAGTGCTATGGAGTACGAGCAGTACTTC,CSAMEYEQYF
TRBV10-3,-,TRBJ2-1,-,TGTGCCATCAGTGACGAGGGCGAAGCCGGCAATGAGCAGTTCTTC,CAISDEGEAGNEQFF
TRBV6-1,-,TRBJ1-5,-,TGTGCCGGAGGGACCGGACAGCCCCAGCATTTT,CAGGTGQPQHF
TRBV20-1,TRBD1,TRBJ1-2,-,TGCAGTGCTAGCATAACAGGGGTCGATGGCTACACCTTC,CSASITGVDGYTF
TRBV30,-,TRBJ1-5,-,TGTGCCTGGAGTCTCCCCCATCAGGGGTATCAGCCCCAGCATTTT,CAWSLPHQGYQPQHF
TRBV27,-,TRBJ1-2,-,TGTGCCAGCAGTTTGGGGCAGTGGGACTATGGCTACACCTTC,CASSLGQWDYGYTF
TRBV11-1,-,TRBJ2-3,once,TGTGCCAGCAGCTTGGGGGCCTTAAGCACAGATACGCAGTATTTT,CASSLGALSTDTQYF
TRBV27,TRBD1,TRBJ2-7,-,TGTGCCAGCAGTCCTACCCAGGGGGCGGGAGAGCAGTACTTC,CASSPTQGAGEQYF
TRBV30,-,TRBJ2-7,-,TGTGCCTGGAGGGGACAGTCTCGGGGGGAGCAGTACTTC,CAWRGQSRGEQYF
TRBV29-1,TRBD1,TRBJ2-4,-,TGCAGCGTTCGGACAGGGGGATCCAAAAACATTCAGTACTTC,CSVRTGGSKNIQYF
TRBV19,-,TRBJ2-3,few,TGTGCCAGTAGTCCACCCGGCACAGATACGCAGTATTTT,CASSPPGTDTQYF
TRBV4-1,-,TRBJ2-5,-,TGCGCCAGCAGCATTAGCGCGGCCCAAGAGACCCAGTACTTC,CASSISAAQETQYF
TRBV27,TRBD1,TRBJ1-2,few,TGTGCCAGCAGTTTATCGGGACAGGGCTATGGCTACACCTTC,CASSLSGQGYGYTF
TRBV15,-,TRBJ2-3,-,TGTGCCACCAGCAGAGTTGCGGGGCCTTCAGATACGCAGTATTTT,CATSRVAGPSDTQYF
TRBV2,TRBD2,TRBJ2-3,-,TGTGCCAGCAGTGTCGGACTAGCGGTGGGAGATACGCAGTATTTT,CASSVGLAVGDTQYF
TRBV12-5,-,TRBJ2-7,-,TGTGCTAGTGGTTTGTATGACTACGAGCAGTACTTC,CASGLYDYEQYF
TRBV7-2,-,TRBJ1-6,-,TGTGCCAGCAGCTTAGCGCCTAATTCACCCCTCCACTTT,CASSLAPNSPLHF
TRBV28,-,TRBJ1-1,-,TGTGCCAGCAGTCTCCTCCCCGTTAGGAACACTGAAGCTTTCTTT,CASSLLPVRNTEAFF
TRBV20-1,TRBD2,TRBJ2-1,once,TGCAGTGCAGGTGGACTAGCGGGAAAGGTGGGCTCCTACAATGAGCAGTTCTTC,CSAGGLAGKVGSYNEQFF
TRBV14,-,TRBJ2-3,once,TGTGCCAGCAGCCAGATGGAGCGGATACTCACAGATACGCAGTATTTT,CASSQMERILTDTQYF
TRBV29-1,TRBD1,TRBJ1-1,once,TGCAGCGTTGAAGAAACAGGGGGGGCCACTGAAGCTTTCTTT,CSVEETGGATEAFF
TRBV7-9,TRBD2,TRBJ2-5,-,TGTGCCAGCAGCCCCCTAGCGGGGGGCCTGCAAGAGACCCAGTACTTC,CASSPLAGGLQETQYF
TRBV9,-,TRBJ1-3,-,TGTGCCAGCAGCAGTGTGGGGAGCTCTGGAAACACCATATATTTT,CASSSVGSSGNTIYF
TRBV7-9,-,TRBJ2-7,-,TGTGCCAGCAGCTTACCCGGTGGTCCCTACGAGCAGTACTTC,CASSLPGGPYEQYF
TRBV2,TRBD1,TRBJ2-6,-,TGTGCCAGCAGTGACAGGGGGATCCCTGGGGCCAACGTCCTGACTTTC,CASSDRGIPGANVLTF
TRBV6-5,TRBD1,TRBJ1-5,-,TGTGCCAGTAACAGGGGTTTAGGGCAGCCCCAGCATTTT,CASNRGLGQPQHF
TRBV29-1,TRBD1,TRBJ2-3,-,TGCAGCGTTTGGGACAGGCACCCTAACACAGATACGCAGTATTTT,CSVWDRHPNTDTQYF
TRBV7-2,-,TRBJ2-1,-,TGTGCCAGCAGCAAAGAGGGCCTGGACAATGAGCAGTTCTTC,CASSKEGLDNEQFF
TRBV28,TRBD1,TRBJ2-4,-,TGTGCCAGCAGTTTGGGGTCCGGGACAGGGAAGAGGAACATTCAGTACTTC,CASSLGSGTGKRNIQYF
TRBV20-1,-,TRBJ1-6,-,TGCAGTGCTATATGGGCCCGCCTTTCACCCCTCCACTTT,CSAIWARLSPLHF
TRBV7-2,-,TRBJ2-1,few,TGTGCCAGCAGCTTAAGTCCGCCCTTGTACAATGAGCAGTTCTTC,CASSLSPPLYNEQFF
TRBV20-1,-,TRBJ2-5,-,TGCAGTGCTAGAGATCCCGTGAGTAGCAGAGAGACCCAGTACTTC,CSARDPVSSRETQYF
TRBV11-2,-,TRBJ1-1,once,TGTGCCAGCAGCTTAGACAGGGAAGGCACTGAAGCTTTCTTT,CASSLDREGTEAFF
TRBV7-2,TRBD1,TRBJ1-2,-,TGTGCCAGCAGCTTAGTTGGGACAGGGGTTGTCTATGGCTACACCTTC,CASSLVGTGVVYGYTF
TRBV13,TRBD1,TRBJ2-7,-,TGTGCCAGCAGCCTAAGACAGGGGTTCGCCTCCTACGAGCAGTACTTC,CASSLRQGFASYEQYF
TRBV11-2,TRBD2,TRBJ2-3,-,TGTGCCAGCAGCCCCCGGGGGGGCGGGGATACGCAGTATTTT,CASSPRGGGDTQYF
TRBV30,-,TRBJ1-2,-,TGTGCCTGGAACAGAAATGGCTACACCTTC,CAWNRNGYTF
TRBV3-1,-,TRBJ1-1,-,TGTGCCAGCAGCCGCCGACAGGTCGACACTGAAGCTTTCTTT,CASSRRQVDTEAFF
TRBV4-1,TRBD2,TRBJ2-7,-,TGCGCCAGCAGCCAAACCGCTAGGGAGGGCTACGAGCAGTACTTC,CASSQTAREGYEQYF
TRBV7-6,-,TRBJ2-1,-,TGTGCCAGCAGCTTAGTCCCCGACAGCTACAATGAGCAGTTCTTC,CASSLVPDSYNEQFF
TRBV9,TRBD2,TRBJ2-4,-,TGTGCCAGCAGCGTAGGTGCGGGCGGGGGGCGCGAAAACATTCAGTACTTC,CASSVGAGGGRENIQYF
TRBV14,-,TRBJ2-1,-,TGTGCCAGCAGCCAATTCAGGTATAATGAGCAGTTCTTC,CASSQFRYNEQFF
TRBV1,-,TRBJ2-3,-,TGCACCAGCAGCCTTTTCAGCGGGTCACACTCAGATACGCAGTATTTT,CTSSLFSGSHSDTQYF
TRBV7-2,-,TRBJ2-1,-,TGTGCCAGCAGCTTACTGATAACCTACAATGAGCAGTTCTTC,CASSLLITYNEQFF
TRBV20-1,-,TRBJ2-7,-,TGCAGTGCTAGACTCTCCTTGACAGTCTACGAGCAGTACTTC,CSARLSLTVYEQYF
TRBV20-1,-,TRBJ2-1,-,TGCAGTGCTAGTCGACAGATATCCTACAATGAGCAGTTCTTC,CSASRQISYNEQFF
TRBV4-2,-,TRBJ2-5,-,TGTGCCAGCAGCCCAGCCCGACACGATCGAAGGAAGACCCAGTACTTC,CASSPARHDRRKTQYF
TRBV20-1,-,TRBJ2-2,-,TGCAGTGCTAGAGCTCCCCCGGGGCTGAACACCGGGGAGCTGTTTTTT,CSARAPPGLNTGELFF
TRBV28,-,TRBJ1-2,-,TGTGCCAGCAGGCCCGGAGGGAGGCCAGATGGCTACACCTTC,CASRPGGRPDGYTF
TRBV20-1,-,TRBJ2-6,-,TGCAGTGCCACCCGGACGTTCAGTGGGGCCAACGTCCTGACTTTC,CSATRTFSGANVLTF
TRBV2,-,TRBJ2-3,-,TGTGCCAGCAGAGACCCGACAGGAATTAGCACAGATACGCAGTATTTT,CASRDPTGISTDTQYF
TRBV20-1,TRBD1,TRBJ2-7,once,TGCAGTGCCCGACCGGGACAGGGGTCCGCTCACGAGCAGTACTTC,CSARPGQGSAHEQYF
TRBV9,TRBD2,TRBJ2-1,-,TGTGCCAGCAGCGACCTCGGGGGGGCCGGCAATGAGCAGTTCTTC,CASSDLGGAGNEQFF
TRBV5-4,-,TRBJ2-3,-,TGTGCCAGCAGCAGAGGTGGGGCGCGGGGAGATACGCAGTATTTT,CASSRGGARGDTQYF
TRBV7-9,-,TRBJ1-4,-,TGTGCCAGCACCGGGGACATCGGGGAAAAACTGTTTTTT,CASTGDIGEKLFF
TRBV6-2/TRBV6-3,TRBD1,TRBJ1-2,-,TGTGCCAGCAGTCATCAAGGGGGCGCGAATGGCTACACCTTC,CASSHQGGANGYTF